These T cell receptor beta chains were read from a single sample in a study of cytomegalovirus exposure and HLA in healthy donors. Libraries were prepared by immunoSEQ multiplex PCR; TCRdb keeps only in-frame clonotypes and omits some of them. Of approximately 110,000 clones listed, 73% are singletons. The sample consisted of PBMCs. These receptors came from a man aged 55 to 70 in good health and CMV-seropositive. The CDR3 runs from the conserved cysteine through the conserved F or W.

j_call v_call cdr3_aa
TRBJ2-3 TRBV28 CASRHQGLGTDTQYF
TRBJ1-6 TRBV28 CAIGEGSYNSPLHF
TRBJ2-7 TRBV7-9 CAGEMDSYEQYF
TRBJ2-3 TRBV19 CASSKGLGDTQYF
TRBJ1-6 TRBV7-3 CASSPGDNSPLHF
TRBJ1-4 TRBV28 CASRAQATNEKLFF
TRBJ1-5 TRBV18 CASSPTGQDQPQHF
TRBJ2-3 TRBV7-2 CASSASLAGGPDTQYF
TRBJ1-1 TRBV7-3 CASSYSGENTEAFF
TRBJ2-2 TRBV10-2 CASSGGNTGELFF
TRBJ2-3 TRBV28 CASSLSEAAQYF
TRBJ2-1 TRBV7-9 CASSPGQGGVNEQFF
TRBJ2-7 TRBV5-3 CARSPYWGGSSYEQYF
TRBJ1-1 TRBV11-3 CASSRGQRNMRAFF
TRBJ1-5 TRBV6-1 CASSGPPGQGYSNQPQHF
TRBJ2-3 TRBV5-1 CASRLITEDTQYF
TRBJ2-1 TRBV29-1 CSIRTSGGAEQFF
TRBJ1-1 TRBV7-9 CSSSLRGTEAFF
TRBJ1-2 TRBV9 CASSVGGDSYGYTF
TRBJ1-2 TRBV30 CAWSPLAGGYTF
TRBJ1-1 TRBV5-6 CASSFGGSPEAFF
TRBJ2-5 TRBV27 CASSLRGPETQYF
TRBJ2-7 TRBV5-4 CASSLPTGTGAYEQYF
TRBJ1-2 TRBV5-4 CASSLNGAINYGYTF
TRBJ2-3 TRBV6-5 CASTYQGTDTQYF
TRBJ1-1 TRBV5-1 CASSPYGGEGNTEAFF
TRBJ1-2 TRBV15 CATSRDAQGVHGYTF
TRBJ2-5 TRBV5-8 CASSGAGGPRETQYF
TRBJ1-4 TRBV4-2 CASSQTGGATNEKLFF
TRBJ2-1 TRBV29-1 CSASTGTSGTNEQFF
TRBJ1-5 TRBV6-5 CASRRDNQPQHF
TRBJ2-3 TRBV11-2 CASSSSSAGHTDTQYF